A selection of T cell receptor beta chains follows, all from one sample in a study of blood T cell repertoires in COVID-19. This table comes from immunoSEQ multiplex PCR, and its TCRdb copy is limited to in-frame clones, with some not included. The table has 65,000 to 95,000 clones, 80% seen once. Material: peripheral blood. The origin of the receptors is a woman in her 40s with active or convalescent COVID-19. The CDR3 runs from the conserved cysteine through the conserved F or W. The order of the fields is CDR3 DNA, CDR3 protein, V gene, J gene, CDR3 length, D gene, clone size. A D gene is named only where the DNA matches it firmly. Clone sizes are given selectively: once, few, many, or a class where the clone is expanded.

CDR3nt: TGTGCCAGCAGCTGGACAGACAATGAGCAGTTCTTC; CDR3aa: CASSWTDNEQFF; v_gene: TRBV6-2/TRBV6-3; j_gene: TRBJ2-1; len: 12; d_gene: -; abundance: -
CDR3nt: TGTGCCAGCAGCTTACTCCCCTACGAGCAGTACTTC; CDR3aa: CASSLLPYEQYF; v_gene: TRBV7-9; j_gene: TRBJ2-7; len: 12; d_gene: -; abundance: -
CDR3nt: TGTGCCAGTAGTATAGCGCAGGGTAGTGAGCAGTTCTTC; CDR3aa: CASSIAQGSEQFF; v_gene: TRBV19; j_gene: TRBJ2-1; len: 13; d_gene: -; abundance: -
CDR3nt: TGTGCCAGCAGCTCAGGGCTGAATTCACCCCTCCACTTT; CDR3aa: CASSSGLNSPLHF; v_gene: TRBV11-3; j_gene: TRBJ1-6; len: 13; d_gene: -; abundance: few
CDR3nt: TGCAGCGTCCCCGGGGGGAGCGGGGGGTATGAGCAGTTCTTC; CDR3aa: CSVPGGSGGYEQFF; v_gene: TRBV29-1; j_gene: TRBJ2-1; len: 14; d_gene: TRBD2; abundance: -
CDR3nt: TGTGCCACCAGCAGAGAGGATGGACTTAGCTCTGGGGCCAACGTCCTGACTTTC; CDR3aa: CATSREDGLSSGANVLTF; v_gene: TRBV15; j_gene: TRBJ2-6; len: 18; d_gene: -; abundance: -
CDR3nt: TGTGCCAGTAGTGGGACAGGGAACACCGGGGAGCTGTTTTTT; CDR3aa: CASSGTGNTGELFF; v_gene: TRBV19; j_gene: TRBJ2-2; len: 14; d_gene: TRBD1; abundance: -
CDR3nt: TGTGCCAGCAGTCCTCGGACGGGGAGCTCCTACGAGCAGTACTTC; CDR3aa: CASSPRTGSSYEQYF; v_gene: TRBV25-1; j_gene: TRBJ2-7; len: 15; d_gene: -; abundance: -
CDR3nt: TGTGCCAGCAGTTTAGGGACTAGCGTCACCGGGGAGCTGTTTTTT; CDR3aa: CASSLGTSVTGELFF; v_gene: TRBV27; j_gene: TRBJ2-2; len: 15; d_gene: TRBD2; abundance: -
CDR3nt: TGTGCCAGCATCGCAGTGAGGACAGGGGCGGGTGGCTACACCTTC; CDR3aa: CASIAVRTGAGGYTF; v_gene: TRBV6-6; j_gene: TRBJ1-2; len: 15; d_gene: TRBD1; abundance: -
CDR3nt: TGTGCCAGCAGTTCAGCCCAGGGGATGTGGGAGCAGTACTTC; CDR3aa: CASSSAQGMWEQYF; v_gene: TRBV6-5; j_gene: TRBJ2-7; len: 14; d_gene: -; abundance: -
CDR3nt: TGTGCCAGCAGCCCCCTCGGGGACAACAACAATGAGCAGTTCTTC; CDR3aa: CASSPLGDNNNEQFF; v_gene: TRBV13; j_gene: TRBJ2-1; len: 15; d_gene: -; abundance: -
CDR3nt: TGTGCCAGTAGTATGACCAGGATCCAGCCCCAGCATTTT; CDR3aa: CASSMTRIQPQHF; v_gene: TRBV19; j_gene: TRBJ1-5; len: 13; d_gene: -; abundance: -
CDR3nt: TGTGCCAGCAGCCCCGGACAGGGGGTTTTGGAGACCCAGTACTTC; CDR3aa: CASSPGQGVLETQYF; v_gene: TRBV6-5; j_gene: TRBJ2-5; len: 15; d_gene: TRBD1; abundance: -
CDR3nt: TGTGCCAGCAGCCCAGGCTCATGGACAGGCTTGAACACTGAAGCTTTCTTT; CDR3aa: CASSPGSWTGLNTEAFF; v_gene: TRBV5-4; j_gene: TRBJ1-1; len: 17; d_gene: TRBD1; abundance: -
CDR3nt: TGTGCCAGTACCTTTAAAGGGACAGGACCCACCGGGGAGCTGTTTTTT; CDR3aa: CASTFKGTGPTGELFF; v_gene: TRBV19; j_gene: TRBJ2-2; len: 16; d_gene: TRBD1; abundance: few
CDR3nt: TGTGCCACCAGCAGTGGGGCAGGGTGGAACTACGAGCAGTACTTC; CDR3aa: CATSSGAGWNYEQYF; v_gene: TRBV24-1; j_gene: TRBJ2-7; len: 15; d_gene: -; abundance: -
CDR3nt: TGTGCCAGCAGACCCGCCCCAGGGGGGATCGGGGTATCCTACAATGAGCAGTTCTTC; CDR3aa: CASRPAPGGIGVSYNEQFF; v_gene: TRBV27; j_gene: TRBJ2-1; len: 19; d_gene: -; abundance: -
CDR3nt: TGTGCCAGCAGCCAGGAATTACAGGGGAACACTGAAGCTTTCTTT; CDR3aa: CASSQELQGNTEAFF; v_gene: TRBV11-1; j_gene: TRBJ1-1; len: 15; d_gene: -; abundance: once
CDR3nt: TGTGCCAGCAGCTTAAGCATCGGGTACCAAGAGACCCAGTACTTC; CDR3aa: CASSLSIGYQETQYF; v_gene: TRBV7-3; j_gene: TRBJ2-5; len: 15; d_gene: -; abundance: -
CDR3nt: TGTGCCAGCAGCTCACAGGGGGCCCAGCCCCAGCATTTT; CDR3aa: CASSSQGAQPQHF; v_gene: TRBV7-9; j_gene: TRBJ1-5; len: 13; d_gene: TRBD1; abundance: -
CDR3nt: TGTGCCACCTCGACAGGGGAGGTGTACGAGCAGTACTTC; CDR3aa: CATSTGEVYEQYF; v_gene: TRBV6-6; j_gene: TRBJ2-7; len: 13; d_gene: TRBD1; abundance: -
CDR3nt: TGTGCCAGCAGTTCCCGGTCTGGCTACACCTTC; CDR3aa: CASSSRSGYTF; v_gene: TRBV6-6; j_gene: TRBJ1-2; len: 11; d_gene: -; abundance: -
CDR3nt: TGTGCCAGCAGAGCCGGGACAACTACGAGTGTGTACTTC; CDR3aa: CASRAGTTTSVYF; v_gene: TRBV27; j_gene: TRBJ2-7; len: 13; d_gene: -; abundance: -
CDR3nt: TGTGCCAGCAGCCCCCAGGAGGGGACTGGAAACACCATATATTTT; CDR3aa: CASSPQEGTGNTIYF; v_gene: TRBV4-2; j_gene: TRBJ1-3; len: 15; d_gene: -; abundance: -
CDR3nt: TGTGCCAGCAGCCCCCTGACGACTAGCGGGAAATACGAGCAGTACTTC; CDR3aa: CASSPLTTSGKYEQYF; v_gene: TRBV7-8; j_gene: TRBJ2-7; len: 16; d_gene: TRBD2; abundance: -
CDR3nt: TGTGCCAGCAGCTCCGCGGGACTAGCGGGCACAGATACGCAGTATTTT; CDR3aa: CASSSAGLAGTDTQYF; v_gene: TRBV5-6; j_gene: TRBJ2-3; len: 16; d_gene: TRBD2; abundance: -
CDR3nt: TGCAGTGCCAGTTTAACTAGCGGGAGGATAAGTGAGCAGTTCTTC; CDR3aa: CSASLTSGRISEQFF; v_gene: TRBV20-1; j_gene: TRBJ2-1; len: 15; d_gene: TRBD2; abundance: few
CDR3nt: TGTGCCAGCAGCCAAGATGTGTTGACAGGTCCAGGCTACACCTTC; CDR3aa: CASSQDVLTGPGYTF; v_gene: TRBV4-2; j_gene: TRBJ1-2; len: 15; d_gene: -; abundance: -
CDR3nt: TGTGCCAGCAGGTCCGGACAGGTTAACACTGAAGCTTTCTTT; CDR3aa: CASRSGQVNTEAFF; v_gene: TRBV28; j_gene: TRBJ1-1; len: 14; d_gene: TRBD1; abundance: -
CDR3nt: TGTGCCAGCAGCGCCTGGACAGGGGTTGGTAATGAGCAGTTCTTC; CDR3aa: CASSAWTGVGNEQFF; v_gene: TRBV9; j_gene: TRBJ2-1; len: 15; d_gene: TRBD1; abundance: -
CDR3nt: TGTGCCAGCAGTTCTGCCCACTACAGCGGGATTATGAGGGAGCAGTACTTC; CDR3aa: CASSSAHYSGIMREQYF; v_gene: TRBV27; j_gene: TRBJ2-7; len: 17; d_gene: TRBD2; abundance: -
CDR3nt: TGTGCCAGGCGGACTAGCAATGGAGATACGCAGTATTTT; CDR3aa: CARRTSNGDTQYF; v_gene: TRBV18; j_gene: TRBJ2-3; len: 13; d_gene: TRBD2; abundance: -
CDR3nt: TGTGCCATCAAAGTTAGCGGAACGAGCACAGATACGCAGTATTTT; CDR3aa: CAIKVSGTSTDTQYF; v_gene: TRBV28; j_gene: TRBJ2-3; len: 15; d_gene: -; abundance: -
CDR3nt: TGCGCCAGCAGCATCAGGGTGAACACTGAAGCTTTCTTT; CDR3aa: CASSIRVNTEAFF; v_gene: TRBV5-1; j_gene: TRBJ1-1; len: 13; d_gene: -; abundance: many
CDR3nt: TGTGCCAGCAGTTTATATGCCGGGGGCACTGAAGCTTTCTTT; CDR3aa: CASSLYAGGTEAFF; v_gene: TRBV27; j_gene: TRBJ1-1; len: 14; d_gene: -; abundance: -
CDR3nt: TGTGCCAGCACCCGAACAGGGGGTCGAGAGACCCAGTACTTC; CDR3aa: CASTRTGGRETQYF; v_gene: TRBV7-9; j_gene: TRBJ2-5; len: 14; d_gene: TRBD1; abundance: -
CDR3nt: TGTGCCAGCAGCCGCGGGACAGCCCTAACAGATACGCAGTATTTT; CDR3aa: CASSRGTALTDTQYF; v_gene: TRBV6-6; j_gene: TRBJ2-3; len: 15; d_gene: -; abundance: once